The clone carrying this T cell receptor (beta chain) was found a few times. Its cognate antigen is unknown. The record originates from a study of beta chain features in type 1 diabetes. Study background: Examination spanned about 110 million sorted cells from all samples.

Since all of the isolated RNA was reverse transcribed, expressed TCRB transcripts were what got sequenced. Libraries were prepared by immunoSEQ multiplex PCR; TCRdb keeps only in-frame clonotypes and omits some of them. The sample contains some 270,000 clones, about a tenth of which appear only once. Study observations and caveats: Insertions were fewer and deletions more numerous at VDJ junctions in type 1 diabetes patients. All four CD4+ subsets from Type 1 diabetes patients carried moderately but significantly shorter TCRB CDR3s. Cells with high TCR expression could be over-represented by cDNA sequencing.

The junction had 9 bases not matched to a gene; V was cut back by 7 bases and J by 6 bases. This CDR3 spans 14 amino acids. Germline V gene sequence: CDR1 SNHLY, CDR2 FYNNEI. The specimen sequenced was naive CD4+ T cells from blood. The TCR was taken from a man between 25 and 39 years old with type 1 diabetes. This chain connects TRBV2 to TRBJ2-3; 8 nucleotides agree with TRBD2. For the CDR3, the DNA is TGTGCCAGCAAAAGGAGCGGGGGACACGATACGCAGTATTTT. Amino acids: CASKRSGGHDTQYF.